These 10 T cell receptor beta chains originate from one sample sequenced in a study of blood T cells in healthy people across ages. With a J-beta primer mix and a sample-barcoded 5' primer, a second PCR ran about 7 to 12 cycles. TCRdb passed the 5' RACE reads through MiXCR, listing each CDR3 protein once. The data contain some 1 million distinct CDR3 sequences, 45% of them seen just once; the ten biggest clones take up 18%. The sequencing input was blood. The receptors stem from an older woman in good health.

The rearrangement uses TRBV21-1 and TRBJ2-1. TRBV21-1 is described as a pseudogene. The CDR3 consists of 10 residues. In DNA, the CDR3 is TGTGCCCATTTAGGCTTCCAGCAGTTCTTC. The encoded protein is CAHLGFQQFF.

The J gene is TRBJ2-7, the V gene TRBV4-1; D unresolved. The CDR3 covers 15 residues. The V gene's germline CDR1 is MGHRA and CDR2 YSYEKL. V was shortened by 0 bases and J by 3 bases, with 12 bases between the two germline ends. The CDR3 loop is CASSQEGQENYEQYF. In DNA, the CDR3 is TGCGCCAGCAGCCAAGAAGGCCAGGAAAACTACGAGCAGTACTTC.

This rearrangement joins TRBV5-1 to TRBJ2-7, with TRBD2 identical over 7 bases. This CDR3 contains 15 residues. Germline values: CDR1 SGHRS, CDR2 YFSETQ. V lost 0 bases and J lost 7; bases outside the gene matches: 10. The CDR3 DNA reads TGCGCCAGCAGCTTGGCCGCGGGAGAAACGGGGGAGCAGTACTTC. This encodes CASSLAAGETGEQYF.

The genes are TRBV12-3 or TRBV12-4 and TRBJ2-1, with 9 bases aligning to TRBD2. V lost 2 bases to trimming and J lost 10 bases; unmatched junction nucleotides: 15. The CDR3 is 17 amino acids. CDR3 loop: CASSLHGMVAGVKEQFF. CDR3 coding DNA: TGTGCCAGCAGTTTACATGGGATGGTAGCGGGAGTTAAAGAGCAGTTCTTC.

Here the CDR3 DNA reads TGCAGTTCTCTTCGCGAGTACGGATCCTACAATGAGCAGTTCTTC. Its translation: CSSLREYGSYNEQFF. J is TRBJ2-1 and V is TRBV20-1; no clear D gene. The CDR3 totals 15 residues. Trimming left V 8 bases short and J 1 base short, with 18 bases between. Germline assignment: CDR1 DFQATT and CDR2 SNEGSKA (reference sequence).

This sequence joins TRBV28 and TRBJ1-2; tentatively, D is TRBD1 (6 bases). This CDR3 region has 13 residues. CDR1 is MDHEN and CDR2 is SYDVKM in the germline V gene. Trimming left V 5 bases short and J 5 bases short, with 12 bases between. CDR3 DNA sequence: TGTGCCAGCAGTCAAGGGGACACGTATGGCTACACCTTC. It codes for CASSQGDTYGYTF.

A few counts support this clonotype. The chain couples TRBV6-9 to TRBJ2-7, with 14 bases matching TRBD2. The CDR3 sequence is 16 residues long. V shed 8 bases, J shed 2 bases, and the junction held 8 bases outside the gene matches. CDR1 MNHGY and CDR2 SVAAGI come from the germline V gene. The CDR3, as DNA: TGTGCCAGCCCGGGACTAGCGGGAGTTCAAGCCTACGAGCAGTACTTC. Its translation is CASPGLAGVQAYEQYF.

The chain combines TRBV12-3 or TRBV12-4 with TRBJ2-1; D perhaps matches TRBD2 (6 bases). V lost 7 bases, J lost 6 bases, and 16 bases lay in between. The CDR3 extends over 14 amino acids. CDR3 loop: CASKGGGARNEQFF. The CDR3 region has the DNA TGTGCCAGCAAAGGTGGCGGGGCACGCAATGAGCAGTTCTTC.

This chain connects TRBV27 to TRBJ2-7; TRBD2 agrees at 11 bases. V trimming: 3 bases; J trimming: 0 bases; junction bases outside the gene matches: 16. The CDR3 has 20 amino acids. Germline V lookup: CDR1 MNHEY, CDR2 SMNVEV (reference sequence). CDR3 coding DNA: TGTGCCAGCAGTTTCCAGGCCCCCACTAGCGGGAGCAGGAGCTCCTACGAGCAGTACTTC. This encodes CASSFQAPTSGSRSSYEQYF.

This chain's CDR3 is CASSPGTSYDEQYF. DNA of the CDR3: TGTGCCAGCAGCCCCGGGACTAGTTACGACGAGCAGTACTTC. This rearrangement joins TRBV7-9 to TRBJ2-7, with 8 nucleotides matching TRBD2. Germline V CDR1 and CDR2: SEHNR, FQNEAQ (reference sequence). CDR3 length: 14 amino acids. With V trimmed by 5 bases and J by 5 bases, 8 bases remained unmatched.